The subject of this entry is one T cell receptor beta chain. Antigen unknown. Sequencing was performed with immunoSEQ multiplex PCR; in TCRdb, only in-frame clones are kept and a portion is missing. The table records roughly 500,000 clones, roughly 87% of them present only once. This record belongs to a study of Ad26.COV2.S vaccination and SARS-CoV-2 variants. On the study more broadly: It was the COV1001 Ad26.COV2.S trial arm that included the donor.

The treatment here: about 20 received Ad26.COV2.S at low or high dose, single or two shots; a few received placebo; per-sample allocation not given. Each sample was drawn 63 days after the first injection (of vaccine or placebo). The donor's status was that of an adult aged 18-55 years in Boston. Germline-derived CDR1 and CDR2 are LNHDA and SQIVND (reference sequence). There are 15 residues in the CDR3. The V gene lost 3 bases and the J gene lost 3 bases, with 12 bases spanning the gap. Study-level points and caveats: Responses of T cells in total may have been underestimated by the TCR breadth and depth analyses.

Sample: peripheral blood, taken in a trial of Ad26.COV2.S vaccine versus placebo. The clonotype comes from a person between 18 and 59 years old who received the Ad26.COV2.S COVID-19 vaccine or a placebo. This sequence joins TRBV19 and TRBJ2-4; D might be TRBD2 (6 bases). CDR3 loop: CASSIPGGLKNIQYF. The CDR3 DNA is TGTGCCAGTAGTATCCCAGGAGGGCTCAAAAACATTCAGTACTTC.